Below, 29 T cell receptor beta chains from the same sample are listed, as sequenced in a study of cytomegalovirus exposure and HLA in healthy donors. Primers included in the PCR were 60 Vbeta and 13 Jbeta primers. The method was immunoSEQ multiplex PCR; TCRdb's version includes in-frame clones alone and lacks a portion of them. Of about 160,000 clones listed, 55% to 70% are singletons. Sequencing input: PBMCs. The receptors were sampled from a woman in her thirties or forties in good health and CMV-seropositive.

Only a few counts were recorded for this clone. The chain recombines TRBV2 with TRBJ1-2; D remains unclear. There are 13 residues in the CDR3. Germline loops: CDR1 SNHLY, CDR2 FYNNEI. Trimming cost V 5 bases and J 2 bases, with 9 bases left between them. The CDR3 protein is CASSLQLNYGYTF. The CDR3 nucleotides read TGTGCCAGCAGTCTACAGCTAAACTATGGCTACACCTTC.

The chain combines TRBV11-2 with TRBJ2-7, with 9 nucleotides matching TRBD1. This CDR3 contains 15 residues. With V trimmed by 4 bases and J by 7 bases, 11 bases remained unmatched. Per germline, CDR1 SGHAT and CDR2 FQNNGV. CDR3 nucleotide sequence: TGTGCCAGCAGCTGGCCGGGACAGGGAGTGGGTGAGCAGTACTTC. Its protein product is CASSWPGQGVGEQYF. Based on the CDR3 plus reference TRBV11-2 and TRBJ2-7, the full variable domain is EAGVAQSPRYKIIEKRQSVAFWCNPISGHATLYWYQQILGQGPKLLIQFQNNGVVDDSQLPKDRFSAERLKGVDSTLKIQPAKLEDSAVYLCASSWPGQGVGEQYFGPGTRLTVT.

V usage is TRBV7-2 and J usage is TRBJ2-1; D perhaps matches TRBD2 (6 bases). V dropped 5 bases and J dropped 7 bases, with 15 bases sitting between them. The germline CDR1 and CDR2 sequences are SGHTA and FQGNSA. The CDR3 is 14 amino acids. As DNA, the CDR3 is TGTGCCAGCAGCCCTTGGCGGGGTCGGAATGAGCAGTTCTTC. It translates to CASSPWRGRNEQFF.

This clone was found a few times. This rearrangement joins TRBV28 to TRBJ2-3, with 14 bases identical to TRBD2. CDR1 MDHEN and CDR2 SYDVKM come from the germline V gene. The CDR3 runs to 15 residues. Trimming cost V 5 bases and J 7 bases; bases outside gene matches: 5. Written as DNA, the CDR3 is TGTGCCAGCAGTGGACTAGCGGGAGGACGAAATACGCAGTATTTT. Translating it yields CASSGLAGGRNTQYF. The whole variable domain, remainder taken from reference TRBV28 and TRBJ2-3, is DVKVTQSSRYLVKRTGEKVFLECVQDMDHENMFWYRQDPGLGLRLIYFSYDVKMKEKGDIPEGYSVSREKKERFSLILESASTNQTSMYLCASSGLAGGRNTQYFGPGTRLTVL.

A few counts support this clone. V is TRBV4-2 and J is TRBJ2-1; perhaps TRBD2 as D (6 bases). Between the trimmed V and J ends, which lost 5 bases and 0 bases, there was a span of 20 bases. Germline V gene lookup returns CDR1 LGHNA and CDR2 YNFKEQ. CDR3 length: 18 residues. CDR3 coding DNA: TGTGCCAGCAGCTCTTCCCTTAGCGGAGCTACCTCCTACAATGAGCAGTTCTTC. This gives the protein CASSSSLSGATSYNEQFF.

The CDR3 DNA sequence: TGTGCCAGAACCCTTACCGGGGGAACTAATGAAAAACTGTTTTTT. Protein: CARTLTGGTNEKLFF. V usage is TRBV21-1 and J usage is TRBJ1-4. TRBV21-1 constitutes a pseudogene. The CDR3 contains 15 residues.

The gene calls are TRBV9 and TRBJ2-5; 7 bases match TRBD1. The CDR3 contains 15 residues. The germline gives CDR1 SGDLS, CDR2 YYNGEE. Unmatched junction bases numbered 7, after V lost 0 bases and J lost 5 bases. CDR3 residues: CASSVGVGGVETQYF. CDR3 in DNA: TGTGCCAGCAGCGTAGGTGTAGGGGGCGTCGAGACCCAGTACTTC.

The CDR3 DNA follows: TGTGCCAGCAGCTTAGAGGGGCCCATCTACGAGCAGTACTTC. Protein sequence: CASSLEGPIYEQYF. The chain uses TRBV7-9 and TRBJ2-7; possibly TRBD1 for D (5 bases). Germline V gene sequence: CDR1 SEHNR, CDR2 FQNEAQ (reference sequence). The V and J ends lost 1 base and 3 bases respectively, with 10 bases between them. The CDR3 spans 14 residues.

The chain combines TRBV18 with TRBJ1-4, with D unclear. The V gene's germline CDR1 is KGHSH and CDR2 LQKENI. V dropped 2 bases and J dropped 3 bases, with 7 bases sitting between them. The CDR3 is made up of 14 amino acids. CDR3 bases: TGTGCCAGCTCACCAGAGGGAGCTAATGAAAAACTGTTTTTT. This gives the protein CASSPEGANEKLFF.

The chain recombines TRBV5-5 with TRBJ1-5, with TRBD1 matching 9 bases. This CDR3 spans 19 amino acids. J gave up 0 bases and V 0 bases, and 10 bases lay outside the gene matches. Germline assignment: CDR1 SGHKS and CDR2 YYEKEE (reference sequence). In DNA form, the CDR3 reads TGTGCCAGCAGCTTGGGTCCCGGGACAGGGTTTGGTAGCAATCAGCCCCAGCATTTT. This gives the protein CASSLGPGTGFGSNQPQHF. Full variable domain (rest looked up from reference TRBV5-5 and TRBJ1-5): DAGVTQSPTHLIKTRGQQVTLRCSPISGHKSVSWYQQVLGQGPQFIFQYYEKEERGRGNFPDRFSARQFPNYSSELNVNALLLGDSALYLCASSLGPGTGFGSNQPQHFGDGTRLSIL.

The chain joins TRBV2 to TRBJ1-1; no clear D gene. This CDR3 spans 11 amino acids. CDR1 and CDR2 from the germline V gene are SNHLY and FYNNEI. V was cut by 8 bases and J by 2 bases, with 6 bases left in between. The CDR3: CASGINTEAFF. The CDR3 coding sequence is TGTGCCAGCGGCATTAACACTGAAGCTTTCTTT.

This chain joins TRBV11-2 and TRBJ2-2, with D maybe TRBD2 (6 bases). This CDR3 comprises 13 residues. Trimming cost V 10 bases and J 2 bases, with 11 bases left between them. Per germline, CDR1 SGHAT and CDR2 FQNNGV. The CDR3 reads CATSAGNTGELFF. The DNA for the CDR3 is TGTGCCACCTCGGCGGGAAACACCGGGGAGCTGTTTTTT.

The chain uses TRBV10-3 and TRBJ1-6, with no clear D. Trimming removed 2 bases at V and 8 bases at J, with 10 bases between. The germline gives CDR1 ENHRY, CDR2 SYGVKD. CDR3 length: 14 amino acids. The chain's CDR3 is CAISEEGLHSPLHF. CDR3 DNA sequence: TGTGCCATCAGTGAGGAGGGTTTGCATTCACCCCTCCACTTT.

This chain uses TRBV5-6 with TRBJ2-1; TRBD2 matches 7 bases. V trimming: 2 bases; J trimming: 8 bases; junction bases outside the gene matches: 10. Germline V gene sequence: CDR1 SGHDT, CDR2 YYEEEE. This CDR3 is 15 amino acids long. The CDR3: CASSLMLAAMDEQFF. The CDR3 DNA sequence: TGTGCCAGCAGCTTAATGCTAGCGGCTATGGATGAGCAGTTCTTC. The whole variable domain, filled in from reference TRBV5-6 and TRBJ2-1, reads DAGVTQSPTHLIKTRGQQVTLRCSPKSGHDTVSWYQQALGQGPQFIFQYYEEEERQRGNFPDRFSGHQFPNYSSELNVNALLLGDSALYLCASSLMLAAMDEQFFGPGTRLTVL.

This clone was counted once. This sequence joins TRBV6-1 and TRBJ2-3; D might be TRBD2 (7 bases). Germline V gene lookup returns CDR1 MNHNS and CDR2 SASEGT. This CDR3 is built from 15 residues. V was trimmed by 1 base and J by 3 bases, leaving 11 bases between them. For the CDR3, the DNA is TGTGCCAGCAGTGAAGACGGGGGGCCTACAGATACGCAGTATTTT. This sequence encodes CASSEDGGPTDTQYF.

The rearrangement joins TRBV7-2 to TRBJ2-7; TRBD2 agrees at 7 bases. Germline V lookup: CDR1 SGHTA, CDR2 FQGNSA. CDR3 length equals 16 residues. V trimming: 1 base; J trimming: 3 bases; junction bases outside the gene matches: 9. CDR3 sequence reads: CASSLVGLAGNYEQYF. CDR3 DNA sequence: TGTGCCAGCAGCTTAGTCGGTTTAGCGGGTAACTACGAGCAGTACTTC. The full variable domain, completed using reference TRBV7-2 and TRBJ2-7, is GAGVSQSPSNKVTEKGKDVELRCDPISGHTALYWYRQSLGQGLEFLIYFQGNSAPDKSGLPSDRFSAERTGGSVSTLTIQRTQQEDSAVYLCASSLVGLAGNYEQYFGPGTRLTVT.

Only a few counts were recorded for this clone. The gene calls are TRBV19 and TRBJ2-7; tentatively, D is TRBD2 (5 bases). V was shortened by 4 bases and J by 5 bases, with 6 bases between the two germline ends. Per the germline V gene, CDR1 is LNHDA and CDR2 is SQIVND (reference sequence). The length of the CDR3 is 11 residues. The CDR3 protein is CASSTSNEQYF. Here the CDR3 DNA reads TGTGCCAGTAGTACTAGCAACGAGCAGTACTTC.

The chain combines TRBV7-2 with TRBJ1-2, with D possibly being TRBD1 (6 bases). V dropped 0 bases and J dropped 8 bases, with 16 bases sitting between them. The CDR3 contains 15 residues. Germline V lookup: CDR1 SGHTA, CDR2 FQGNSA. The CDR3 sequence is CASSLAGGGQAGYTF. The CDR3 DNA sequence: TGTGCCAGCAGCTTAGCTGGCGGGGGGCAGGCGGGCTACACCTTC.

This chain links TRBV2 with TRBJ2-3; 13 bases match TRBD2. Looked up from germline, CDR1 is SNHLY and CDR2 is FYNNEI. CDR3 length: 19 amino acids. The V and J ends lost 5 bases and 1 base, in that order; junction bases with no gene match: 12. The CDR3 nucleotides are TGTGCCAGCAGTACGATCCCGGGACTAGCGGGATCCCGCACAGATACGCAGTATTTT. Translating gives CASSTIPGLAGSRTDTQYF.

This sequence joins TRBV19 and TRBJ1-2; 10 nucleotides agree with TRBD1. V trimming: 1 base; J trimming: 8 bases; junction bases outside the gene matches: 4. Germline assignment: CDR1 LNHDA and CDR2 SQIVND (reference sequence). CDR3 length: 14 amino acids. The CDR3 DNA follows: TGTGCCAGTAGTATAGTCGGGACAGGGGTCGGCTACACCTTC. Amino acid sequence: CASSIVGTGVGYTF. Full variable domain (outside the CDR3, taken from reference TRBV19 and TRBJ1-2): DGGITQSPKYLFRKEGQNVTLSCEQNLNHDAMYWYRQDPGQGLRLIYYSQIVNDFQKGDIAEGYSVSREKKESFPLTVTSAQKNPTAFYLCASSIVGTGVGYTFGSGTRLTVV.

This chain connects TRBV7-8 to TRBJ2-4; 8 bases are shared with TRBD2. Trimming cost V 5 bases and J 5 bases; bases outside gene matches: 11. This CDR3 contains 16 residues. In germline, CDR1 is SGHVS, CDR2 FQNEAQ. Here the CDR3 DNA reads TGTGCCAGCAGCCCTATGAGCGGGAGTGGCCAAAACATTCAGTACTTC. This translates into CASSPMSGSGQNIQYF. The full variable domain, rest sourced from reference TRBV7-8 and TRBJ2-4, is GAGVSQSPRYKVAKRGQDVALRCDPISGHVSLFWYQQALGQGPEFLTYFQNEAQLDKSGLPSDRFFAERPEGSVSTLKIQRTQQEDSAVYLCASSPMSGSGQNIQYFGAGTRLSVL.

This chain connects TRBV18 to TRBJ2-5; D may be TRBD2 (6 bases). V dropped 6 bases and J dropped 7 bases, with 18 bases sitting between them. This CDR3 is 14 amino acids long. The germline V gene has CDR1 KGHSH and CDR2 LQKENI. Written as DNA, the CDR3 is TGTGCCAGCTCTCGAACGACTAGTTGGCGGACCCAGTACTTC. Protein product: CASSRTTSWRTQYF. The variable domain in full, completed from reference TRBV18 and TRBJ2-5, reads NAGVMQNPRHLVRRRGQEARLRCSPMKGHSHVYWYRQLPEEGLKFMVYLQKENIIDESGMPKERFSAEFPKEGPSILRIQQVVRGDSAAYFCASSRTTSWRTQYFGPGTRLLVL.

The V gene is TRBV28, the J gene TRBJ1-3; TRBD1 agrees at 8 bases. The V gene end was trimmed by 3 bases and the J gene end by 4 bases; junction bases not matched to a gene: 8. Germline V lookup: CDR1 MDHEN, CDR2 SYDVKM. The CDR3 totals 16 residues. For the CDR3, the DNA is TGTGCCAGCAGTTTGGAGCAGGGGGCAAGAGGAAACACCATATATTTT. Translating it yields CASSLEQGARGNTIYF.

The CDR3 region has the DNA TGTGCCAGCAGCAACCCCGGGACAGGGTCGTACTATGGCTACACCTTC. Translating it yields CASSNPGTGSYYGYTF. The chain links TRBV7-2 to TRBJ1-2; 9 bases agree with TRBD1. The CDR3 contains 16 residues. The germline CDR1 and CDR2 sequences are SGHTA and FQGNSA. V dropped 5 bases and J dropped 3; count of bases not matched to a gene: 10.

This chain joins TRBV10-3 and TRBJ2-3; 7 nucleotides align to TRBD1. There are 16 residues in the CDR3. Trimming cost V 8 bases and J 6 bases; bases outside gene matches: 17. Per germline, CDR1 ENHRY and CDR2 SYGVKD. As DNA, the CDR3 is TGTGCCATCTCCTTAGGGGGACAGCTAAGAATCGATACGCAGTATTTT. This codes for CAISLGGQLRIDTQYF.

This sequence joins TRBV4-2 and TRBJ2-1, with 13 nucleotides matching TRBD2. This CDR3 is built from 17 residues. V shed 0 bases, J shed 7 bases, and the junction held 6 bases outside the gene matches. Germline loops: CDR1 LGHNA, CDR2 YNFKEQ. The CDR3 sequence is CASSQDPATSGRNEQFF. DNA for the CDR3: TGTGCCAGCAGCCAAGACCCGGCGACTAGCGGGAGGAATGAGCAGTTCTTC.

The chain combines TRBV2 with TRBJ2-3; 9 nucleotides align to TRBD1. This CDR3 spans 16 amino acids. Trimming removed 6 bases from V and 2 bases from J; junction bases left unmatched: 9. CDR1 is SNHLY and CDR2 is FYNNEI in the germline V gene. For the CDR3, the DNA is TGTGCCAGCAGACGCCCCCGGACAGGGGCCACAGATACGCAGTATTTT. Its translation is CASRRPRTGATDTQYF.

V gene TRBV7-8 combines with J gene TRBJ2-7; D is possibly TRBD1 (6 bases). Germline CDR1 SGHVS, CDR2 FQNEAQ. Deletions cut 5 bases from V and 7 bases from J, with 12 bases between. The CDR3 sequence is 12 residues long. In DNA form, the CDR3 reads TGTGCCAGCAGCCCCCAGGGGTGGGAGCAGTACTTC. Translation: CASSPQGWEQYF.

V usage is TRBV12-5 and J usage is TRBJ1-1, with TRBD1 matching over 7 bases. This CDR3 contains 14 residues. Germline assignment: CDR1 LGHNT and CDR2 FRNRAP. With 6 bases clipped from V and 0 bases from J, the junction kept 4 bases outside the gene matches. CDR3 region: CASGGDSLNTEAFF. DNA of the CDR3: TGTGCTAGTGGAGGGGACAGTTTGAACACTGAAGCTTTCTTT. The full variable domain, with the rest looked up from reference TRBV12-5 and TRBJ1-1, is DARVTQTPRHKVTEMGQEVTMRCQPILGHNTVFWYRQTMMQGLELLAYFRNRAPLDDSGMPKDRFSAEMPDATLATLKIQPSEPRDSAVYFCASGGDSLNTEAFFGQGTRLTVV.